Listed below are T cell receptor beta chains from one sample, sequenced in a study of long-term antiretroviral therapy in people with HIV. Sequencing was performed with immunoSEQ multiplex PCR; in TCRdb, only in-frame clones are kept and a portion is missing. The data show approximately 35,000 clones, more than 75% seen once. The sample was unsorted PBMCs, taken 1.9 years after starting antiretroviral therapy. These receptors came from a young man with HIV. Each CDR3 is given with its conserved first and last residue.

>16|TRBV19
CASRGSHRGPGNTIYF
>14|TRBV6-5
CASSYLPAHNEQFF
>15|TRBV2
CASSARTGVDTEAFF
>15|TRBV2
CASKDFGQSNQPQHF
>13|TRBV28
CASSLKANYGYTF
>16|TRBV25-1
CASSGGSGGAQETQYF
>11|TRBV20-1
CSARVRQAQYF
>15|TRBV6-1
CASSDASGGAETQYF
>15|TRBV2
CASFAGGFSNQPQHF
>15|TRBV2
CASSRDGLAKNIQYF
>14|TRBV5-6
CASRVLQGPDTQYF
>16|TRBV27
CASTPLGTSVSDTQYF
>15|TRBV29-1
CSVEFWTGGRKTQYF
>18|TRBV21-1
CASSDQGGQRGSDTEAFF
>14|TRBV15
CATSRVLSNQPQHF
>15|TRBV11-2
CASSFRPGENTEAFF
>11|TRBV7-9
CASATAPEAFF
>14|TRBV15
CATSIGGNTGELFF
>13|TRBV6-5
CASSYQGSYGYTF
>15|TRBV6-5
CASSGSQSYNSPLHF
>14|TRBV5-5
CASSLGGEVQPQHF
>13|TRBV9
CASSVGFQETQYF
>13|TRBV6-4
CASSGLERDTQYF
>13|TRBV27
CASRLSGVREAFF
>13|TRBV2
CASSPGQGREAFF
>16|TRBV19
CASSMGWDPRVYGYTF
>16|TRBV5-6
CASSSYKQGVNEKLFF
>14|TRBV4-1
CASSPAASTDTQYF
>14|TRBV11-2
CASSPRIDLGGYTF
>14|TRBV10-3
CAISEQGAAGELFF
>15|TRBV15
CATSREKAQYYGYTF
>16|TRBV11-3
CASSLGLRTSGDEQFF
>18|TRBV5-4
CASSFNTGTGGKNYGYTF
>13|TRBV28
CASSFIDGDTQYF
>14|TRBV11-1
CASSLVFENTEAFF
>15|TRBV7-2
CASSGDRRYTGELFF
>13|TRBV29-1
CSVGPTGTYGYTF